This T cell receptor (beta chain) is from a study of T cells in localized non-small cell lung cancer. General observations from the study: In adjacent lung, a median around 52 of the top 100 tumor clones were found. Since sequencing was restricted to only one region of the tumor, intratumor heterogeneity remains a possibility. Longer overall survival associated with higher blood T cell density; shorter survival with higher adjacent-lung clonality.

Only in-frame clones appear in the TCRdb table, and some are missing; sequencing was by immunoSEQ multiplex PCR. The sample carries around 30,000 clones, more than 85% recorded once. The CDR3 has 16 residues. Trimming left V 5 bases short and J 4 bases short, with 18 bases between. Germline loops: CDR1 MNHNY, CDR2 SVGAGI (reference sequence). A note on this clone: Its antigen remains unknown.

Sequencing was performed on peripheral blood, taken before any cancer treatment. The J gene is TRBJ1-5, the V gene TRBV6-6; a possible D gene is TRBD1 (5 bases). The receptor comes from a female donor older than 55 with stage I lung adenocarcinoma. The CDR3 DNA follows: TGTGCCAGCAGTACGTACAGGAGGACTGGGAATCAGCCCCAGCATTTT. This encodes CASSTYRRTGNQPQHF.